This T cell receptor (beta chain) was obtained from a study of metastatic and nonmetastatic thyroid tumors (dated by TCRdb to the early 2020s). Describing the broader study: Repertoires were compared across peripheral blood and tumor or nodule tissue samples from malignant and benign thyroid patients. Broader findings and caveats from the paper: In both blood and tumor samples, TCR beta diversity was reported to be significantly higher in malignant tumors than in benign nodules.

The library relied on PCR. Sequenced on an Illumina HiSeq 4000. The TCR beta-chain CDR3 region of each patient was profiled by high-throughput sequencing. Under the source paper's analysis protocol: CDR3 differences across clinicopathological groups were used to build a classifier for discriminating distant-metastatic papillary thyroid cancer patients. Repertoire diversity was assessed with the Shannon index, and tumor-blood repertoire similarity with the Morisita-Horn index. TCRdb's own reprocessing of the public reads used fastp at Q25 and MiXCR and kept productive beta chains. These V and J calls originate from TCRdb's pipeline instead of the authors' own analysis. The sample table records roughly 10,000 clones; roughly 21% of these occur just once. The top ten clonotypes cover approximately 16% of the sample. The germline V gene (reference sequence) yields MNHEY for CDR1 and SMNVEV for CDR2. Including the terminal cysteine and phenylalanine, the CDR3 comprises 15 residues. The DNA shown is the 45-base CDR3, in frame from base 1. The junction shows trimming of 1 base on V and 7 bases on J, plus 14 bases between the germline ends.

This clone is categorized as medium-sized (0.01 to 0.1%). Its antigen is unknown. The record has no base qualities; no much larger clone is one base away. None of the patients had been given any treatment before thyroid surgery. The study retrospectively analysed patient clinical samples collected from about 2012 to 2019 using T-cell receptor beta sequencing. Sequencing input: adjacent normal tissue. The sequence is built from TRBV27 and TRBJ1-5; the D gene cannot be resolved reliably. The receptor was derived from a female donor with papillary thyroid cancer or a benign thyroid nodule (not recorded which). Some clones in this sample may be carry-over from other donors' samples. CDR3 loop: CASSLLGIKDQPQHF. The base sequence is TGTGCCAGCAGTTTATTGGGGATTAAGGACCAGCCCCAGCATTTT.